This TCR beta chain was captured by sequencing in a study of identical twins. This clonotype was observed a few times. TCRdb reprocessed the 5' RACE reads via MiXCR and lists one record per CDR3 protein. The data hold about 200,000 distinct CDR3 sequences, with around 9.6% observed a single time. The ends lost 4 bases at V and 7 bases at J; junction bases unmatched: 10. This CDR3 spans 15 amino acids. Germline loops: CDR1 SGHRS, CDR2 YFSETQ. The sample comprised memory (CD45RO+) T cells sorted from blood. The origin of this receptor is a woman between 18 and 29 years old in good health. The chain has TRBV5-1 and TRBJ2-1, with 8 bases identical to TRBD2. The CDR3 nucleotides read TGCGCCAGCAGCCCTAGACCGGGACTAGGTAATGAGCAGTTCTTC. It translates to CASSPRPGLGNEQFF.